The 29 T cell receptor beta chains listed next were all sequenced from one sample in a study of cytomegalovirus exposure and HLA in healthy donors (dated by TCRdb to 2017 to 2019). The library was generated by the immunoSEQ multiplex PCR assay. The multiplex PCR relied on a mix of 60 forward primers for TCR Vbeta segments and 13 reverse primers for TCR Jbeta segments. TCRdb retrieved this table from immuneACCESS and kept in-frame rearrangements only. Not all clones are present; in checked studies, unresolved V genes account for under half, and no reason is known for the remainder. The sample table records roughly 120,000 clones; roughly two thirds of these occur just once. The top ten constitute approximately 1.5% of the sample. Sequencing was done on a sample of PBMCs. The receptors derive from a man aged 25 to 45 in good health and CMV-seropositive.

The J gene is TRBJ2-3, the V gene TRBV7-9, with D unresolved. Germline V gene data show CDR1 as SEHNR and CDR2 as FQNEAQ (reference sequence). Deletions cut 5 bases from V and 6 bases from J, with 9 bases between. The CDR3 covers 12 residues. Here the CDR3 reads CASSPQSDTQYF. The CDR3 nucleotides are TGTGCCAGCAGCCCCCAGTCGGATACGCAGTATTTT. Filled out from reference TRBV7-9 and TRBJ2-3, the complete variable domain reads DTGVSQNPRHKITKRGQNVTFRCDPISEHNRLYWYRQTLGQGPEFLTYFQNEAQLEKSRLLSDRFSAERPKGSFSTLEIQRTEQGDSAMYLCASSPQSDTQYFGPGTRLTVL.

The J gene is TRBJ2-1, the V gene TRBV7-2; D perhaps matches TRBD2 (5 bases). The V end lost 0 bases, the J end lost 4 bases, and 10 bases lay between the germline ends. Per the germline V gene, CDR1 is SGHTA and CDR2 is FQGNSA. The CDR3 is made up of 15 amino acids. For the CDR3, the DNA is TGTGCCAGCAGCTTAGCGGGAGCCCCTTACAATGAGCAGTTCTTC. It yields the protein CASSLAGAPYNEQFF.

This clone appeared a single time. This chain connects TRBV10-3 to TRBJ1-1, with TRBD1 identical over 7 bases. Germline V gene lookup returns CDR1 ENHRY and CDR2 SYGVKD. The CDR3 runs 14 residues. The J segment lost 4 bases and the V segment lost 7 bases, leaving 9 bases of the junction unmatched. The CDR3 protein is CAITKGQRSTEAFF. CDR3 DNA: TGTGCCATCACCAAGGGACAGCGGAGCACTGAAGCTTTCTTT.

This clone appeared once. The chain joins TRBV5-1 to TRBJ2-1, with 11 bases matching TRBD2. Germline CDR1 and CDR2: SGHRS and YFSETQ. The CDR3 length is 14 residues. V lost 4 bases and J lost 6; bases outside the gene matches: 3. CDR3 amino acids: CASSAGLAVNEQFF. Here the CDR3 DNA reads TGCGCCAGCAGCGCGGGACTAGCGGTCAATGAGCAGTTCTTC.

The chain recombines TRBV29-1 with TRBJ2-1; TRBD2 is a possible D gene (5 bases). This CDR3 region has 14 residues. Germline V lookup: CDR1 SQVTM, CDR2 ANQGSEA. Trimming stripped 5 bases from V and 0 bases from J, with 11 bases between. CDR3 sequence: CSVSYGNSYNEQFF. The CDR3 nucleotides are TGCAGCGTTTCTTACGGGAACTCCTACAATGAGCAGTTCTTC.

V usage is TRBV2 and J usage is TRBJ2-7; TRBD2 aligns across 10 bases. The V gene end was trimmed by 6 bases and the J gene end by 6 bases; junction bases not matched to a gene: 8. The germline gives CDR1 SNHLY, CDR2 FYNNEI. This CDR3 contains 14 residues. Here the CDR3 reads CASRTGLASGEQYF. DNA for the CDR3: TGTGCCAGCAGAACGGGACTAGCGTCGGGCGAGCAGTACTTC.

This clone was seen a few times. The V call is TRBV19, the J call TRBJ2-7; D is unclear. CDR1 is LNHDA, CDR2 SQIVND, per germline (reference sequence). Trimming removed 2 bases from V and 3 bases from J, with 11 bases in between. The CDR3 runs to 14 residues. This chain's CDR3 is CASSINLEDYEQYF. CDR3 nucleotides: TGTGCCAGTAGTATAAACCTCGAGGACTACGAGCAGTACTTC.

The rearrangement uses TRBV5-4 and TRBJ1-2; D gene ambiguous. This CDR3 spans 12 amino acids. The V end was cut by 0 bases, the J end by 6 bases, with 6 bases between. Germline CDR1 and CDR2: SGHNT and YYREEE (reference sequence). CDR3 sequence reads: CASSLDFNGYTF. For the CDR3, the DNA is TGTGCCAGCAGCTTGGATTTTAATGGCTACACCTTC.

The chain is built from TRBV6-5 and TRBJ1-5; TRBD1 might be the D (6 bases). Germline values: CDR1 MNHEY, CDR2 SVGAGI. The CDR3 length is 15 residues. The ends were cut back, 6 bases at V and 0 bases at J, with 12 bases in the middle. CDR3 sequence (DNA): TGTGCCAGCAGAAGAGGACAGTATAGCAATCAGCCCCAGCATTTT. Encoded protein: CASRRGQYSNQPQHF.

The J gene is TRBJ2-3, the V gene TRBV27; 8 bases match TRBD2. CDR3 length equals 18 residues. Germline V gene sequence: CDR1 MNHEY, CDR2 SMNVEV (reference sequence). V trimming: 3 bases; J trimming: 1 base; junction bases outside the gene matches: 12. CDR3 in DNA: TGTGCCAGCAGTTTGTATGCGGGGCGGGGGGAGGGCACAGATACGCAGTATTTT. Amino acids: CASSLYAGRGEGTDTQYF.

The rearrangement joins TRBV7-6 to TRBJ2-3; no clear D gene. Germline values: CDR1 SGHVS, CDR2 FNYEAQ. This CDR3 is 13 amino acids long. V lost 1 base and J lost 5, with 7 bases in between. CDR3 sequence: CASSLVIGDTQYF. The DNA for the CDR3 is TGTGCCAGCAGCTTAGTTATCGGAGATACGCAGTATTTT. The variable domain in full, with the rest retrieved from reference TRBV7-6 and TRBJ2-3, is GAGVSQSPRYKVTKRGQDVALRCDPISGHVSLYWYRQALGQGPEFLTYFNYEAQQDKSGLPNDRFSAERPEGSISTLTIQRTEQRDSAMYRCASSLVIGDTQYFGPGTRLTVL.

The chain joins TRBV11-2 to TRBJ1-1; TRBD1 agrees at 8 bases. The CDR3 is 16 amino acids. V shed 0 bases and J 0 bases; nucleotides not matched to a gene: 3. Germline CDR1 reads SGHAT; CDR2 reads FQNNGV. The CDR3 loop reads CASSLDRGRVNTEAFF. CDR3 nucleotide sequence: TGTGCCAGCAGCTTAGACAGGGGGCGGGTGAACACTGAAGCTTTCTTT.

This clone was observed a handful of times. The chain joins TRBV6-6 to TRBJ1-1; D might be TRBD1 (5 bases). Trimming removed 6 bases at V and 3 bases at J, with 17 bases between. Germline loops: CDR1 MNHNY, CDR2 SVGAGI (reference sequence). The CDR3 is 15 amino acids. The CDR3 sequence: CASRPYGGVDTEAFF. The DNA for the CDR3 is TGTGCCAGCAGGCCCTACGGGGGGGTTGACACTGAAGCTTTCTTT.

This sequence joins TRBV11-3 and TRBJ2-7; 9 positions agree with TRBD1. This CDR3 comprises 14 residues. With 4 bases clipped from V and 5 bases from J, the junction kept 6 bases outside the gene matches. Germline V CDR1 and CDR2: SGHNT, YENEEA. CDR3 protein: CASSSGQGIDEQYF. DNA of the CDR3: TGTGCCAGCAGCTCGGGACAGGGAATCGACGAGCAGTACTTC.

The V and J genes are TRBV19 and TRBJ1-1; TRBD1 aligns across 7 bases. Germline assignment: CDR1 LNHDA and CDR2 SQIVND (reference sequence). Trimming took 3 bases from V and 11 from J; bases not matched to a gene: 9. The CDR3 sequence is 13 residues long. The CDR3 nucleotides read TGTGCCAGTAGTATTAGACAGGGTATAGAGGCTTTCTTT. Protein product: CASSIRQGIEAFF.

The rearrangement uses TRBV6-5 and TRBJ2-1; D perhaps matches TRBD2 (5 bases). Trimming shortened V by 6 bases and J by 9 bases, and 12 bases separated the two germline ends. CDR1 and CDR2 from the germline V gene are MNHEY and SVGAGI. CDR3 length: 12 residues. The CDR3 sequence is CASSQGLGEQFF. Written as DNA, the CDR3 is TGTGCCAGCAGCCAAGGACTTGGTGAGCAGTTCTTC.

The V call is TRBV7-2, the J call TRBJ2-6, with D perhaps matching TRBD2 (5 bases). The V gene's germline CDR1 is SGHTA and CDR2 FQGNSA. V was trimmed by 5 bases and J by 3 bases, leaving 8 bases between them. The CDR3 sequence is 14 residues long. Here the CDR3 DNA reads TGTGCCAGCAGCAAGAGGGTTGGGGCCAACGTCCTGACTTTC. This encodes CASSKRVGANVLTF.

The gene calls are TRBV19 and TRBJ1-2, with D unresolved. CDR1 and CDR2 from the germline V gene are LNHDA and SQIVND (reference sequence). V gave up 4 bases and J gave up 4 bases, with 13 bases separating them. The CDR3 is 14 amino acids. DNA for the CDR3: TGTGCCAGTAGTACCCTGGAGGTGATCTATGGCTACACCTTC. Translation gives CASSTLEVIYGYTF.

V gene TRBV29-1 combines with J gene TRBJ2-3; D is perhaps TRBD2 (5 bases). There are 12 residues in the CDR3. Trimming took off 4 bases at V and 5 bases at J, with 10 bases between the two ends. Per the germline V gene, CDR1 is SQVTM and CDR2 is ANQGSEA. CDR3 residues: CSVGGNRDTQYF. Here the CDR3 DNA reads TGCAGCGTTGGAGGGAACCGAGATACGCAGTATTTT.

The chain couples TRBV18 to TRBJ2-3, with 9 bases matching TRBD2. Germline V lookup: CDR1 KGHSH, CDR2 LQKENI. V lost 3 bases, J lost 4 bases, and 2 bases stayed unmatched. This CDR3 comprises 14 residues. The CDR3, as DNA: TGTGCCAGCTCACCTAGCGGGAGTTCAGATACGCAGTATTTT. It is translated as CASSPSGSSDTQYF.

This clone was counted a few times. This chain uses TRBV5-4 with TRBJ1-2, with 11 bases lining up with TRBD1. Germline V CDR1 and CDR2: SGHNT, YYREEE (reference sequence). This CDR3 is built from 16 residues. J gave up 1 base and V 4 bases, and 6 bases lay outside the gene matches. The CDR3 spells CASSGRDRGYNYGYTF. The CDR3 DNA is TGTGCCAGCAGCGGCCGGGACAGGGGGTATAACTATGGCTACACCTTC.

This chain uses TRBV10-1 with TRBJ1-1; TRBD1 is a possible D gene (5 bases). Germline V gene data show CDR1 as WNHNN and CDR2 as SYGVQD (reference sequence). The CDR3 length is 14 residues. Trimming cost V 3 bases and J 1 base, with 9 bases left between them. CDR3 protein: CASSERGTNTEAFF. CDR3 in DNA: TGCGCCAGCAGTGAACGGGGGACGAACACTGAAGCTTTCTTT.

The chain couples TRBV7-3 to TRBJ1-5, with D maybe TRBD1 (5 bases). Germline V CDR1 and CDR2: SGHTA, FQGTGA. The CDR3 spans 13 residues. The germline V and J ends were trimmed by 6 bases and 3 bases, with 9 bases remaining between them. The CDR3 reads CASSPGNNQPQHF. For the CDR3, the DNA is TGTGCCAGCAGTCCAGGGAACAATCAGCCCCAGCATTTT.

In nucleotides, the CDR3 is TGTGCCAGCAGCTTAGGCGCAACCGCCTACAATGAGCAGTTCTTC. Amino acid sequence: CASSLGATAYNEQFF. The rearrangement links TRBV11-1 to TRBJ2-1, with D unresolved. The germline V gene has CDR1 SGHAT and CDR2 FQDESV (reference sequence). With 1 base removed from V and 2 bases from J, the gap between germline ends came to 9 bases. This CDR3 contains 15 residues. Based on the CDR3 plus reference TRBV11-1 and TRBJ2-1, the full variable domain is EAEVAQSPRYKITEKSQAVAFWCDPISGHATLYWYRQILGQGPELLVQFQDESVVDDSQLPKDRFSAERLKGVDSTLKIQPAELGDSAMYLCASSLGATAYNEQFFGPGTRLTVL.

This chain uses TRBV5-1 with TRBJ1-2; D is unclear. CDR1 is SGHRS, CDR2 YFSETQ, per germline. The CDR3 runs to 13 residues. Trimming removed 0 bases from V and 4 bases from J, with 7 bases in between. CDR3 sequence (DNA): TGCGCCAGCAGCTTGGGCGTGTCCTATGGCTACACCTTC. Translating it yields CASSLGVSYGYTF.

V gene TRBV5-6 combines with J gene TRBJ1-6; D is unresolved. The germline CDR1 and CDR2 sequences are SGHDT and YYEEEE. Trimming removed 3 bases from V and 10 bases from J, with 11 bases in between. The CDR3 runs 13 residues. CDR3 DNA sequence: TGTGCCAGCAGCTCCGGAGGTGCCTCACCCCTCCACTTT. Translating it yields CASSSGGASPLHF.

Only a few counts were recorded for this clone. The J gene is TRBJ1-5, the V gene TRBV2; 7 bases agree with TRBD1. In germline, CDR1 is SNHLY, CDR2 FYNNEI. Losses at the gene ends were 6 bases for V and 9 bases for J; bases not matched to a gene: 11. This CDR3 is built from 14 residues. CDR3 in DNA: TGTGCCAGCAGGGCCGACAGGGCCCCAGGGCCCCAGCATTTT. Its translation: CASRADRAPGPQHF.

This clone has only one observation. The chain employs TRBV2 and TRBJ2-6, with D uncertain. V was cut by 7 bases and J by 0 bases, with 7 bases left in between. Germline CDR1 SNHLY, CDR2 FYNNEI. This CDR3 comprises 14 residues. The CDR3, as DNA: TGTGCCAGCAACGAGAACTCTGGGGCCAACGTCCTGACTTTC. This gives the protein CASNENSGANVLTF.

The V call is TRBV28, the J call TRBJ1-5; perhaps TRBD1 as D (6 bases). V lost 1 base and J lost 11, with 12 bases in between. CDR1 is MDHEN and CDR2 is SYDVKM in the germline V gene. This CDR3 spans 13 amino acids. The chain's CDR3 is CASSLSDRQAQHF. The CDR3 coding sequence is TGTGCCAGCAGTTTATCCGACAGGCAGGCCCAGCATTTT.